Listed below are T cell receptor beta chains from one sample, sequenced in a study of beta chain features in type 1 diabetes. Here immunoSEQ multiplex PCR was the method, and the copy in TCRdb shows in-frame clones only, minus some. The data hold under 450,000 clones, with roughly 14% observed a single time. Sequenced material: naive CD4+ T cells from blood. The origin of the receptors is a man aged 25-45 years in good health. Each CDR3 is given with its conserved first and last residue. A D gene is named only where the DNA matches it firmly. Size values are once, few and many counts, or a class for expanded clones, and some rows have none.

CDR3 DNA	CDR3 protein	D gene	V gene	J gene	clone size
TGTGCCAGCAGTTACGCGGGGCCCCCGGTCGGGGAGCTGTTTTTT	CASSYAGPPVGELFF	.	TRBV6-5	TRBJ2-2	.
TGTGCCGGGGCCGGGACCCGCACAGATACGCAGTATTTT	CAGAGTRTDTQYF	.	TRBV10-3	TRBJ2-3	.
TGCGCCAGCAGTCAATTGGCAGTAGGCCAAGAGACCCAGTACTTC	CASSQLAVGQETQYF	.	TRBV23-1	TRBJ2-5	few
TGTGCCAGCAGTTACTCAGGGAGGAGTACAGATACGCAGTATTTT	CASSYSGRSTDTQYF	.	TRBV6-5	TRBJ2-3	few
TGCGCCAGCAGCCAAGCTGGAGGACAGGAGTACTATGGCTACACCTTC	CASSQAGGQEYYGYTF	TRBD1	TRBV4-1	TRBJ1-2	.
TGCGCCAGCAGCCAAGAGAGTCAAAGCAATCAGCCCCAGCATTTT	CASSQESQSNQPQHF	.	TRBV4-1	TRBJ1-5	few
TGTGCCAGCTCACCGGTGGAGTTAGGCACTGAAGCTTTCTTT	CASSPVELGTEAFF	.	TRBV18	TRBJ1-1	.
TGTGCCAGCAGCTTGGGGCTTATACTGAACACTGAAGCTTTCTTT	CASSLGLILNTEAFF	.	TRBV5-4	TRBJ1-1	.
TGTGCCAGCTCAGTGTTACAGGGGGACCAAGAGACCCAGTACTTC	CASSVLQGDQETQYF	TRBD1	TRBV18	TRBJ2-5	.
TGTGCCTCCCAACTAGGGGGCTACACCTTC	CASQLGGYTF	.	TRBV30	TRBJ1-2	.
TGTGCCAGCAGCAAAGATCCCGGAGGGACTGGCTACACCTTC	CASSKDPGGTGYTF	.	TRBV21-1	TRBJ1-2	few
TGTGCCAGCAGCCTGTTACAAATCAACACAGATACGCAGTATTTT	CASSLLQINTDTQYF	.	TRBV14	TRBJ2-3	few
TGCGCCAGCAGCCAAGAGACAGGGGCTAACTATGGCTACACCTTC	CASSQETGANYGYTF	TRBD1	TRBV4-3	TRBJ1-2	.
TGTGCCAGCAGCCAAGTATGGCAGGGAATCTCCTACAATGAGCAGTTCTTC	CASSQVWQGISYNEQFF	.	TRBV14	TRBJ2-1	.
TGTGCCAGCAGTGAATATAGACAGGGTGGAGGCTACACCTTC	CASSEYRQGGGYTF	TRBD1	TRBV25-1	TRBJ1-2	.
TGTGCCAGCCTAAAAGGGGCGGGGGAGCACAATGAGCAGTTCTTC	CASLKGAGEHNEQFF	TRBD2	TRBV28	TRBJ2-1	.
TGTGCCAGCAGCTCGGACAACAACTATGGCTACACCTTC	CASSSDNNYGYTF	.	TRBV5-4	TRBJ1-2	.
TGTGCCAGTAGCATGATAAAGCCCTGGGACTATGGCTACACCTTC	CASSMIKPWDYGYTF	.	TRBV19	TRBJ1-2	few
TGTGCCAGCAGCCCTTTTGTTCCGGATACGCAGTATTTT	CASSPFVPDTQYF	.	TRBV7-2	TRBJ2-3	.
TGTGCCACCCTCTCCCGGAGCTCCTACGAGCAGTACTTC	CATLSRSSYEQYF	.	TRBV10-3	TRBJ2-7	few
TGCGCCAGCAGCAGTGGGACAGGGGCACGGTCGGAGACCCAGTACTTC	CASSSGTGARSETQYF	TRBD1	TRBV4-1	TRBJ2-5	.
TGTGCCAGCAGCCTAGGCCAAGAGACCCAGTACTTC	CASSLGQETQYF	.	TRBV7-9	TRBJ2-5	few
TGTGCCAGCAGATATAGCACTAGCGGGAGTCCCGGGGAGCTGTTTTTT	CASRYSTSGSPGELFF	TRBD2	TRBV9	TRBJ2-2	.
TGTGCCAGCAGCTTGGCCCCGGGTAGCTCCTACAATGAGCAGTTCTTC	CASSLAPGSSYNEQFF	.	TRBV7-8	TRBJ2-1	few
TGCGCCAGCAGTCCGTTCGGCTACGAGCAGTACTTC	CASSPFGYEQYF	.	TRBV23-1	TRBJ2-7	.
TGTGCCACCAGCAGAGACAAGGGGGGAGAGACCCAGTACTTC	CATSRDKGGETQYF	.	TRBV15	TRBJ2-5	few
TGTGCCAGTAGTATGAGGGGGCGGGAGACCCAGTACTTC	CASSMRGRETQYF	TRBD1	TRBV19	TRBJ2-5	.
TGTGCCAGCAGCGTAGGGCGGGGGCCGCGGGCAGATACGCAGTATTTT	CASSVGRGPRADTQYF	.	TRBV9	TRBJ2-3	.
TGCGCCAGCAGCCAAAGCAGGGGTTCCTACGAGCAGTACTTC	CASSQSRGSYEQYF	.	TRBV4-3	TRBJ2-7	.
TGTGCAAGTCGCTTAGCGCGAACGAAACAGGCGTCCCAAGAGACCCAGTACTTC	CASRLARTKQASQETQYF	.	TRBV12-2	TRBJ2-5	.
TGCGCCAGCAGCTTGACACAGGGGACCACCGGGGAGCTGTTTTTT	CASSLTQGTTGELFF	TRBD1	TRBV5-1	TRBJ2-2	few
TGTGCCAGCAGCCTTACCGGGGCTCATCAAGAGACCCAGTACTTC	CASSLTGAHQETQYF	.	TRBV28	TRBJ2-5	once
TGTGCCAGCAGCTTAAAGGGACAGGGTTTTCCCGGAGCGCAGTACTTC	CASSLKGQGFPGAQYF	TRBD1	TRBV7-6	TRBJ2-7	.
TGTGCCAGCAGCCAAGTTGGGGTTGGCACAGATACGCAGTATTTT	CASSQVGVGTDTQYF	.	TRBV4-2	TRBJ2-3	.
TGCAGCGCCGTCCTGGGGGGCTCAGAGACCCAGTACTTC	CSAVLGGSETQYF	.	TRBV29-1	TRBJ2-5	.
TGTGCCACCAGCAGAGATCGGATGAACACTGAAGCTTTCTTT	CATSRDRMNTEAFF	.	TRBV15	TRBJ1-1	few
TGTGCCAGCAGCCCCCGGCAGGGGGCTGGAAACACCATATATTTT	CASSPRQGAGNTIYF	TRBD1	TRBV7-4	TRBJ1-3	few
TGCGCCAGCAGCTGGGACAGAGACTATGGCTACACCTTC	CASSWDRDYGYTF	TRBD1	TRBV5-1	TRBJ1-2	.
TGTGCCAGCAACCTTGGAGCGGGCTATACAGATACGCAGTATTTT	CASNLGAGYTDTQYF	.	TRBV9	TRBJ2-3	few
TGCGCCAGCAGCCAAGATACTCGTGATACGCAGTATTTT	CASSQDTRDTQYF	.	TRBV4-1	TRBJ2-3	.
TGTGCCAGCAGTGAATGCGGGACAGGGATAAATTGCGAGCAGTACTTC	CASSECGTGINCEQYF	TRBD1	TRBV25-1	TRBJ2-7	few
TGCAGCGTTGACATCGGGAGCTCCTACAATGAGCAGTTCTTC	CSVDIGSSYNEQFF	.	TRBV29-1	TRBJ2-1	.
TGTGCCTGGAATCGGGACTTCAATCAGCCCCAGCATTTT	CAWNRDFNQPQHF	.	TRBV30	TRBJ1-5	few
TGTGCCAGCTCCCCCGGGACAGGGGGATACAATGAGCAGTTCTTC	CASSPGTGGYNEQFF	TRBD1	TRBV18	TRBJ2-1	.
TGTGCCAGCAGTCCAGACACCGGCACAGATACGCAGTATTTT	CASSPDTGTDTQYF	.	TRBV7-2	TRBJ2-3	.
TGTGCCTGGGGTGGGGCGTCTAACTATGGCTACACCTTC	CAWGGASNYGYTF	.	TRBV30	TRBJ1-2	few
TGTGCCAGCAGACCCGGGACAGGGGACTTAGAGACCCAGTACTTC	CASRPGTGDLETQYF	TRBD1	TRBV7-7	TRBJ2-5	.
TGTGCCAGCAGCTCCGGCCTAGCGGAACCCACAGATACGCAGTATTTT	CASSSGLAEPTDTQYF	TRBD2	TRBV7-9	TRBJ2-3	.
TGTGCCAGCAGCGTAGAGGAGTTTAACTATGGCTACACCTTC	CASSVEEFNYGYTF	.	TRBV9	TRBJ1-2	few
TGTGCCAGCAGCTTTGACGGGGAGACCCAGTACTTC	CASSFDGETQYF	.	TRBV7-9	TRBJ2-5	few
TGCGCCAGCAGCTCCGGGACAGGGCGCGGCTACACCTTC	CASSSGTGRGYTF	TRBD1	TRBV5-1	TRBJ1-2	few
TGTGCCAGCTCACCACCCAGATCGAGCTCCTATAATTCACCCCTCCACTTT	CASSPPRSSSYNSPLHF	.	TRBV18	TRBJ1-6	.
TGTGCCAGCAGTCAAGGGACACCTCCCGAGACCCAGTACTTC	CASSQGTPPETQYF	.	TRBV2	TRBJ2-5	.